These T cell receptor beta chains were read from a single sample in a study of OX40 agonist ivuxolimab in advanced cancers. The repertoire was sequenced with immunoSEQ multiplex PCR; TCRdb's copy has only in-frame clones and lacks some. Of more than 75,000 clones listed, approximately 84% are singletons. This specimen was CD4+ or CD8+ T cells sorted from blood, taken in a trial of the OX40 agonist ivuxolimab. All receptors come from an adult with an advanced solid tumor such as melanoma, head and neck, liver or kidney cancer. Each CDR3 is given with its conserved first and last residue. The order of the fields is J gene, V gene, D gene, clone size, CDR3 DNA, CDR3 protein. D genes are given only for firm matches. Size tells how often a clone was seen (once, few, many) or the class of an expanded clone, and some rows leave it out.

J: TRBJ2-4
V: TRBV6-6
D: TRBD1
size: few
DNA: TGTGCCAGCAGTTACTCGGGACAGGGAGATGCGGACATTCAGTACTTC
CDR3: CASSYSGQGDADIQYF

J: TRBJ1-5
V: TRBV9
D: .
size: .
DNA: TGTGCCAGCACCCGGACGGGGGGGAGCAATCAGCCCCAGCATTTT
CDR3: CASTRTGGSNQPQHF

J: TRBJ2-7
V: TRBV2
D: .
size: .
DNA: TGTGCCAGCAGTCCCGACCCCTACGAGCAGTACTTC
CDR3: CASSPDPYEQYF

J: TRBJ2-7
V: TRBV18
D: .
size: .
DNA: TGTGCCAGCTCACCACCGGCCCCTCAAGGCGAGCAGTACTTC
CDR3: CASSPPAPQGEQYF

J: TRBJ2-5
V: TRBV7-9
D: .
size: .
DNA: TGTGCCAGCAGCTTAGCGACCGGGATGGAGACCCAGTACTTC
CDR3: CASSLATGMETQYF

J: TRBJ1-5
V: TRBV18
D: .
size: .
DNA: TGTGCCAGCTCACCCCGGGGGTTTAGCAATCAGCCCCAGCATTTT
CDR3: CASSPRGFSNQPQHF

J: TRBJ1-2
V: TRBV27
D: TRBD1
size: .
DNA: TGTGCCAGCAGTTCGACAGGGGACTCAGCTAACTATGGCTACACCTTC
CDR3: CASSSTGDSANYGYTF

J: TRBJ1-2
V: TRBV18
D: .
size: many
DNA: TGTGCCAGCTCACCATATCAGGGTGCCTATGGCTACACCTTC
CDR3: CASSPYQGAYGYTF

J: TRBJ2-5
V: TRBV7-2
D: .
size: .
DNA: TGTGCCAGCAGCTTAGATCAGTCGACAGGCCGGACCCAGTACTTC
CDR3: CASSLDQSTGRTQYF

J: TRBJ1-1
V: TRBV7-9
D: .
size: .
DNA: TGTGCCAGCAGCGGTCCCCCGAACACTGAAGCTTTCTTT
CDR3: CASSGPPNTEAFF

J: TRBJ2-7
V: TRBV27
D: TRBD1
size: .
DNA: TGTGCCAGCAGTTCACTCAGGGGGACCTACGAGCAGTACTTC
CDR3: CASSSLRGTYEQYF

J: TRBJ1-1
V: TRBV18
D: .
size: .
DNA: TGTGCCAGCTCACCACCGGCAGGGCTAGGGGTGAACACTGAAGCTTTCTTT
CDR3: CASSPPAGLGVNTEAFF

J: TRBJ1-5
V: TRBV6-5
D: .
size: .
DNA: TGTGCCAGCAGCCCTAGAGAGAGGGTAGGACAGCCCCAGCATTTT
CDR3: CASSPRERVGQPQHF

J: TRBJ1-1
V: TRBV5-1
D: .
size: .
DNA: TGCGCCAGCAGCACACACGGGGAAATGAACACTGAAGCTTTCTTT
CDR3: CASSTHGEMNTEAFF

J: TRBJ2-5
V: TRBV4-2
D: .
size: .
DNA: TGTGCCAGCAGCCATCCTAGTGCCGTAGAGACCCAGTACTTC
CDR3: CASSHPSAVETQYF

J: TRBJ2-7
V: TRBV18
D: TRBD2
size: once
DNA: TGTGCCAGCTCACCACCAGTAGCGGGAGGCCTCTACGAGCAGTACTTC
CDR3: CASSPPVAGGLYEQYF

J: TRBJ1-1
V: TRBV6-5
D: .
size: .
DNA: TGTGCCAGCAGTTACCCTTACCCAGGGAACACTGAAGCTTTCTTT
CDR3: CASSYPYPGNTEAFF

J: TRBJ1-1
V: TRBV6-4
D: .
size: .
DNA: TGTGCCAGCAGTGACGGCGTGAACACTGAAGCTTTCTTT
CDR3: CASSDGVNTEAFF

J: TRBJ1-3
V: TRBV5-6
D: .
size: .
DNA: TGTGCCAGCAGCTTGGTCCCCAGCCCCTCTGGAAACACCATATATTTT
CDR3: CASSLVPSPSGNTIYF

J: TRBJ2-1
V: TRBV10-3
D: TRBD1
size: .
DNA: TGTGCCATGTCATCCGGGACAGGCCTTCAGAATGAGCAGTTCTTC
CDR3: CAMSSGTGLQNEQFF

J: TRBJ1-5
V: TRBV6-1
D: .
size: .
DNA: TGTGCCAGCAGTGAATCGGGGGTTCAGCCCCAGCATTTT
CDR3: CASSESGVQPQHF

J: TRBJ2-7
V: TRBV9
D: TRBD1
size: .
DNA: TGTGCCAGCAGCGCGACCGGGACAGCCTACGAGCAGTACTTC
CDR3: CASSATGTAYEQYF

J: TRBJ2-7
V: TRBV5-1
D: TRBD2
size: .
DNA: TGCGCCAGCAGCTCCTCATCGGGGGGAGACGAGCAGTACTTC
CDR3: CASSSSSGGDEQYF

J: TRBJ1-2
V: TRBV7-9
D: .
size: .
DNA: TGTGCCAGCAGTCCAGGGAGTATTCACCCGGAGTATGGCTACACCTTC
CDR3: CASSPGSIHPEYGYTF

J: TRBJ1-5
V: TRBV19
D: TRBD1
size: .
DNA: TGTGCCAGTAGTGGATCCAGGGGGATAGGTAATCAGCCCCAGCATTTT
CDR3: CASSGSRGIGNQPQHF

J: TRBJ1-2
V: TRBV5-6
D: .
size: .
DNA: TGTGCCAGCAGCTTTAGAGGGCACTATGGCTACACCTTC
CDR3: CASSFRGHYGYTF

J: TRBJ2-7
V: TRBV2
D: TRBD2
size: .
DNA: TGTGCCAGCAGTGGACTAGCGGGGGGGGGATCCTCCTACGAGCAGTACTTC
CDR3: CASSGLAGGGSSYEQYF

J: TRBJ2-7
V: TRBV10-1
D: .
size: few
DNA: TGCGCCAGCAGTGAAGGGGACCCCTGGGGCGAGCAGTACTTC
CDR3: CASSEGDPWGEQYF

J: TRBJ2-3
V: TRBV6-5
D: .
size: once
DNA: TGTGCCAGCAGTCGCGAAAGTCGGGGCACAGATACGCAGTATTTT
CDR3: CASSRESRGTDTQYF

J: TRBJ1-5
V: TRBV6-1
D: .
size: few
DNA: TGTGCCAGCAGTGAGCAGGGATCCCCTCGCAATCAGCCCCAGCATTTT
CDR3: CASSEQGSPRNQPQHF

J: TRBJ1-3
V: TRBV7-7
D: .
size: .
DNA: TGTGCCACCTCCCTGACTAATGGAAACACCATATATTTT
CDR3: CATSLTNGNTIYF

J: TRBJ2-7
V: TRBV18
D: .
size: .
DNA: TGTGCCAGCTCACCACCGGGACTGGGAGGTTACGAGCAGTACTTC
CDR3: CASSPPGLGGYEQYF

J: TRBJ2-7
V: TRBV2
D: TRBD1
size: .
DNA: TGTGCCAGCAGTTGGGACAGCGGTCGGGGACAGGCCCCCTACGAGCAGTACTTC
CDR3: CASSWDSGRGQAPYEQYF

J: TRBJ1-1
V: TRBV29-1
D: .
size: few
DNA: TGCAGCGTGTCTACGGGGATGAGCACTGAAGCTTTCTTT
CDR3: CSVSTGMSTEAFF

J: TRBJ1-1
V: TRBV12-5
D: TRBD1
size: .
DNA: TGTGCTAGTGGTTTGGGACAGGGAAACACTGAAGCTTTCTTT
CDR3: CASGLGQGNTEAFF

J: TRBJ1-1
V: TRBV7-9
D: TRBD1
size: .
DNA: TGTGCAGGGGGCAAGGTGGACACTGAAGCTTTCTTT
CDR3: CAGGKVDTEAFF

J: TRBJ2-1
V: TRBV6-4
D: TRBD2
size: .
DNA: TGTGCCAGCAGTACCAGCGGGGGCCCTAACAATGAGCAGTTCTTC
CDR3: CASSTSGGPNNEQFF

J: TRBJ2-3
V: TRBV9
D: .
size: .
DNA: TGTGCCAGCAGCGTCCAGCCCACAGATACGCAGTATTTT
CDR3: CASSVQPTDTQYF

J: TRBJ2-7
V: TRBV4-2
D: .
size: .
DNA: TGTGCCAGCAGCCAAGGCCGACAGACCTACGAGCAGTACTTC
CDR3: CASSQGRQTYEQYF

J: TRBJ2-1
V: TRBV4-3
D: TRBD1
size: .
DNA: TGCGCCAGCAGCCCCCAACCCCGGCCGGGACAGGGTCGGGGCAATGAGCAGTTCTTC
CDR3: CASSPQPRPGQGRGNEQFF

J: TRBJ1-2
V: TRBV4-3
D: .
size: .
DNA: TGCGCCAGCAGCCAAGAGATCGGGCAGGGCGCCTATGGCTACACCTTC
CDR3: CASSQEIGQGAYGYTF

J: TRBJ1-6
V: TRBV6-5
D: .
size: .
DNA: TGTGCCAGCAGGCGGACCAATTCACCCCTCCACTTT
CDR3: CASRRTNSPLHF

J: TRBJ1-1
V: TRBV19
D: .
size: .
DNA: TGTGCCAGTAGCTATACAACTGGCCCAACGAACACTGAAGCTTTCTTT
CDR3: CASSYTTGPTNTEAFF

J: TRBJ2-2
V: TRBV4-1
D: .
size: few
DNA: TGCGCCAGCAGCCAAGACCCAACAGACAGGCCTAACACCGGGGAGCTGTTTTTT
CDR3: CASSQDPTDRPNTGELFF

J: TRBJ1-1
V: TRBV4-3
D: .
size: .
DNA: TGCGCCAGCAGCCAAGCGCCGGCGCTGAACACTGAAGCTTTCTTT
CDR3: CASSQAPALNTEAFF

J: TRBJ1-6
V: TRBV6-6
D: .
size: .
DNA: TGTGCCAGCAGTTACTCAAGGACGGTCAATTCACCCCTCCACTTT
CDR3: CASSYSRTVNSPLHF

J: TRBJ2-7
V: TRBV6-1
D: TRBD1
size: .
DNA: TGTGCCAGCAGTGAAGGCGGGACAGGGGGCTACGAGCAGTACTTC
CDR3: CASSEGGTGGYEQYF

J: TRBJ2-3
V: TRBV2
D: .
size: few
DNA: TGTGCCAGCAGGGGTCCAGTCCACACAGATACGCAGTATTTT
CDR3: CASRGPVHTDTQYF

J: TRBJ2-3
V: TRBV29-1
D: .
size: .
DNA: TGCAGCGTACAGGGTGGGGGTACGCAGTATTTT
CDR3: CSVQGGGTQYF

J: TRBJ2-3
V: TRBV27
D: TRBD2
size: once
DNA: TGTGCCAGCAGTTCTCCCCTAGCGGGGGGCCCCCATACGCAGTATTTT
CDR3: CASSSPLAGGPHTQYF

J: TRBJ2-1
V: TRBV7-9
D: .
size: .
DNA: TGTGCCAGCAGCCCCCGGGTGGGCAGGGGATTAGCCTCCTACAATGAGCAGTTCTTC
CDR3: CASSPRVGRGLASYNEQFF

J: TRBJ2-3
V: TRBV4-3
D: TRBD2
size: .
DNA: TGCGCCAGCACCCGTACCGTCGCGGGGGAGGGTGATACGCAGTATTTT
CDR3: CASTRTVAGEGDTQYF

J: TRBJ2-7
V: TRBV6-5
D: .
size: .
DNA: TGTGCCAGCAGTTACCCGCAGGGGACCGAGCAGTACTTC
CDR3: CASSYPQGTEQYF

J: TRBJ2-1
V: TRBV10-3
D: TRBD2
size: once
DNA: TGTGCCATCAGGAGGGCGGCTAGCGGGAGCGATGAGCAGTTCTTC
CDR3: CAIRRAASGSDEQFF